Sequencing of this T cell receptor (beta chain) was carried out in a study of cytomegalovirus exposure and HLA in healthy donors. The J segment lost 3 bases and the V segment lost 5 bases, leaving 4 bases of the junction unmatched. Germline assignment: CDR1 SEHNR and CDR2 FQNEAQ (reference sequence). CDR3 length: 13 residues. Repertoires were generated with immunoSEQ multiplex PCR, while TCRdb's copy carries only in-frame clones and drops some. The sample lists around 160,000 clones, 75% to 95% occurring once. Study conclusions and caveats: Cytomegalovirus status was reportedly diagnosed by the classifier with high specificity and sensitivity. Rare sequences made up most TCRs, while some public TCRs were found in many donors.

A word on this clone: What it binds is not known.

The sequence derives from a young woman in good health and CMV-seropositive. The rearrangement links TRBV7-9 to TRBJ2-7; 7 bases map to TRBD1. The specimen was PBMCs. The CDR3 protein is CASSARDSYEQYF. CDR3 nucleotides: TGTGCCAGCAGCGCCCGGGACAGCTACGAGCAGTACTTC. The full variable domain, in which reference TRBV7-9 and TRBJ2-7 provide the parts outside the CDR3, is DTGVSQNPRHKITKRGQNVTFRCDPISEHNRLYWYRQTLGQGPEFLTYFQNEAQLEKSRLLSDRFSAERPKGSFSTLEIQRTEQGDSAMYLCASSARDSYEQYFGPGTRLTVT.